What follows are 28 T cell receptor beta chains derived from one specimen sequenced in a study of OX40 agonist ivuxolimab in advanced cancers. Some clones are missing from TCRdb's copy, which holds only in-frame ones; the method was immunoSEQ multiplex PCR. The sample records tens of thousands of clones, around 82% being singletons. This specimen was CD4+ or CD8+ T cells sorted from blood, taken in a trial of the OX40 agonist ivuxolimab. These receptors all stem from an adult with an advanced solid tumor such as melanoma, head and neck, liver or kidney cancer.

The chain has TRBV4-2 and TRBJ1-3, with D maybe TRBD1 (6 bases). V was pared by 4 bases and J by 0 bases, with 7 bases between. Germline V gene lookup returns CDR1 LGHNA and CDR2 YNFKEQ. The length of the CDR3 is 14 residues. CDR3 protein: CASSRQDSGNTIYF. The CDR3 nucleotides are TGTGCCAGCAGCCGACAGGACTCTGGAAACACCATATATTTT.

The genes are TRBV29-1 and TRBJ1-2; 7 positions match TRBD1. V was clipped by 6 bases and J by 3 bases; unmatched bases: 10. Per the germline V gene, CDR1 is SQVTM and CDR2 is ANQGSEA. The CDR3 has 14 amino acids. This CDR3 reads CSVPPTGQYYGYTF. CDR3 sequence (DNA): TGCAGCGTCCCCCCGACGGGACAGTACTATGGCTACACCTTC. The variable domain in full, completed from reference TRBV29-1 and TRBJ1-2, reads SAVISQKPSRDICQRGTSLTIQCQVDSQVTMMFWYRQQPGQSLTLIATANQGSEATYESGFVIDKFPISRPNLTFSTLTVSNMSPEDSSIYLCSVPPTGQYYGYTFGSGTRLTVV.

The chain uses TRBV11-2 and TRBJ2-1, with TRBD2 matching 8 bases. The germline gives CDR1 SGHAT, CDR2 FQNNGV. Unmatched junction bases numbered 10, after V lost 0 bases and J lost 0 bases. The CDR3 runs 19 residues. The CDR3 nucleotides read TGTGCCAGCAGCTTAGATACGCGGCTAGCGGGCCGCTCCTACAATGAGCAGTTCTTC. Its protein product is CASSLDTRLAGRSYNEQFF.

In this sample, this clone turned up once. The identical CDR3 is also encoded by other nucleotide sequences in the sample. The V gene is TRBV18, the J gene TRBJ2-5; no clear D. Per the germline V gene, CDR1 is KGHSH and CDR2 is LQKENI. The CDR3 is 14 residues long. V dropped 1 base and J dropped 1 base, with 7 bases sitting between them. The CDR3 reads CASSPLTAQETQYF. As DNA, the CDR3 is TGTGCCAGCTCACCACTAACAGCCCAAGAGACCCAGTACTTC.

The J gene is TRBJ2-1, the V gene TRBV20-1, with D hard to call. Germline lookup yields CDR1 DFQATT and CDR2 SNEGSKA (reference sequence). Trimming stripped 6 bases from V and 10 bases from J, with 13 bases between. CDR3 length: 11 residues. This chain's CDR3 is CSAPTLGEQFF. The CDR3, as DNA: TGCAGTGCACCAACTCTGGGAGAGCAGTTCTTC.

V and J are TRBV7-9 and TRBJ2-5, with D possibly being TRBD1 (5 bases). The end of the DNA is better explained by TRBJ2-7, so the J call may be wrong. The germline CDR1 and CDR2 sequences are SEHNR and FQNEAQ (reference sequence). There are 14 residues in the CDR3. CDR3 amino acids: CASSRRGQRGEQYF. The CDR3, as DNA: TGTGCCAGCAGCAGAAGGGGCCAAAGGGGCGAGCAGTACTTC.

This clone was counted a single time. This sequence joins TRBV7-3 and TRBJ1-2; 12 positions agree with TRBD1. CDR1 is SGHTA and CDR2 is FQGTGA in the germline V gene. J gave up 6 bases and V 6 bases, and 8 bases lay outside the gene matches. This CDR3 has 15 amino acids. The DNA for the CDR3 is TGTGCCAGCAGTGCAACCGGGACAGGGGGCAATGGCTACACCTTC. Translated: CASSATGTGGNGYTF. Full variable domain (remainder filled in from reference TRBV7-3 and TRBJ1-2): GAGVSQTPSNKVTEKGKYVELRCDPISGHTALYWYRQSLGQGPEFLIYFQGTGAADDSGLPNDRFFAVRPEGSVSTLKIQRTERGDSAVYLCASSATGTGGNGYTFGSGTRLTVV.

The V gene is TRBV2, the J gene TRBJ2-7; D possibly matches TRBD1 or TRBD2 (5 bases each). Germline V gene lookup returns CDR1 SNHLY and CDR2 FYNNEI. V lost 6 bases and J 1 base, leaving 10 bases between the germline ends. CDR3 size: 13 residues. In DNA form, the CDR3 reads TGTGCCAGCAGGGGGACGGTATCCTACGAGCAGTACTTC. Translated, it gives CASRGTVSYEQYF.

The chain combines TRBV11-3 with TRBJ2-3; 10 bases agree with TRBD1. The CDR3 covers 15 residues. The germline gives CDR1 SGHNT, CDR2 YENEEA. The junction had 4 bases not matched to a gene; V was cut back by 5 bases and J by 2 bases. The CDR3 sequence: CASSTGTGATDTQYF. CDR3 nucleotides: TGTGCCAGCAGCACAGGGACAGGGGCCACAGATACGCAGTATTTT.

V is TRBV27 and J is TRBJ1-2; perhaps TRBD1 as D (6 bases). Per the germline V gene, CDR1 is MNHEY and CDR2 is SMNVEV (reference sequence). The length of the CDR3 is 14 residues. Between the trimmed V and J ends, which lost 6 bases and 5 bases, there was a span of 16 bases. CDR3 loop: CASSRTSTGYGYTF. The CDR3 nucleotides are TGTGCCAGCAGCCGAACCTCAACAGGGTATGGCTACACCTTC.

This chain links TRBV6-6 with TRBJ2-3; no firm D call. Deletions cut 6 bases from V and 6 bases from J, with 22 bases between. This CDR3 comprises 16 residues. The V gene's germline CDR1 is MNHNY and CDR2 SVGAGI (reference sequence). The CDR3 DNA reads as TGTGCCAGCAGCCTTGGATACGCGGACCTAGGGGATACGCAGTATTTT. Translating gives CASSLGYADLGDTQYF.

This chain links TRBV15 with TRBJ2-1; the match to TRBD2 covers 15 bases. From germline, CDR1 is LNHNV and CDR2 YYDKDF (reference sequence). There are 17 residues in the CDR3. Trimming at V came to 3 bases and at J to 8 bases, leaving 8 bases not matched to a gene. This CDR3 is CATSSGTSGRRVDEQFF. The CDR3 DNA reads TGTGCCACCAGCAGTGGGACTAGCGGGAGGCGGGTGGATGAGCAGTTCTTC.

This clone has a single count. The chain employs TRBV11-2 and TRBJ1-1; D uncertain. Germline CDR1 SGHAT, CDR2 FQNNGV. Trimming took off 5 bases at V and 11 bases at J, with 21 bases between the two ends. The CDR3 spans 14 residues. CDR3 sequence: CASSARPTALWAFF. In DNA, the CDR3 is TGTGCCAGCAGCGCCCGCCCGACGGCGCTGTGGGCTTTCTTT.

Remarks on this clone: The sample contains more than one DNA sequence encoding this CDR3. The chain joins TRBV29-1 to TRBJ1-1; unclear D gene. The CDR3 has 13 residues. Germline V lookup: CDR1 SQVTM, CDR2 ANQGSEA. V gave up 4 bases and J gave up 1 base, with 10 bases separating them. The CDR3 spells CSVGEGTNTEAFF. The CDR3 region has the DNA TGCAGCGTTGGTGAAGGAACGAACACTGAAGCTTTCTTT.

The chain recombines TRBV19 with TRBJ1-3; D gene ambiguous. This CDR3 contains 17 residues. Germline lookup yields CDR1 LNHDA and CDR2 SQIVND (reference sequence). The V end lost 3 bases, the J end lost 5 bases, and 20 bases lay between the germline ends. The CDR3 sequence is CASSIDRNRGTRNTIYF. DNA of the CDR3: TGTGCCAGTAGTATCGATCGGAACAGAGGAACCCGAAACACCATATATTTT.

The chain has TRBV7-3 and TRBJ2-5; 7 nucleotides line up with TRBD2. The CDR3 spans 13 residues. The trim removed 1 base at V and 5 bases at J, leaving 1 base unmatched. The germline CDR1 and CDR2 sequences are SGHTA and FQGTGA. The CDR3 loop is CASSLRREETQYF. The DNA for the CDR3 is TGTGCCAGCAGCTTAAGGCGGGAGGAGACCCAGTACTTC. The full variable domain, in which reference TRBV7-3 and TRBJ2-5 provide the parts outside the CDR3, is GAGVSQTPSNKVTEKGKYVELRCDPISGHTALYWYRQSLGQGPEFLIYFQGTGAADDSGLPNDRFFAVRPEGSVSTLKIQRTERGDSAVYLCASSLRREETQYFGPGTRLLVL.

The chain links TRBV11-3 to TRBJ2-1; 7 bases are a match to TRBD2. Germline V gene sequence: CDR1 SGHNT, CDR2 YENEEA. Trimming cost V 5 bases and J 3 bases; bases outside gene matches: 13. This CDR3 contains 17 residues. CDR3 bases: TGTGCCAGCAGCCCCCGATTGGAGGGGAGGGACTACAATGAGCAGTTCTTC. Protein: CASSPRLEGRDYNEQFF.

The chain has TRBV11-2 and TRBJ2-1, with TRBD2 matching over 7 bases. This CDR3 has 16 amino acids. From germline, CDR1 is SGHAT and CDR2 FQNNGV. Trimming took 5 bases from V and 8 from J; bases not matched to a gene: 15. CDR3 loop: CASSLGWGGWIHEQFF. As DNA, the CDR3 is TGTGCCAGCAGCCTCGGGTGGGGGGGTTGGATACATGAGCAGTTCTTC.

This rearrangement joins TRBV5-1 to TRBJ1-1; D gene ambiguous. CDR1 and CDR2 from the germline V gene are SGHRS and YFSETQ. Between the trimmed V and J ends, which lost 0 bases and 9 bases, there was a span of 9 bases. This CDR3 has 12 amino acids. The DNA for the CDR3 is TGCGCCAGCAGCTTGGACAGAGTCCAAGCTTTCTTT. Amino acids: CASSLDRVQAFF. The variable domain in full, with the rest retrieved from reference TRBV5-1 and TRBJ1-1, is KAGVTQTPRYLIKTRGQQVTLSCSPISGHRSVSWYQQTPGQGLQFLFEYFSETQRNKGNFPGRFSGRQFSNSRSEMNVSTLELGDSALYLCASSLDRVQAFFGQGTRLTVV.

The rearrangement joins TRBV29-1 to TRBJ1-2, with 7 bases aligning to TRBD1. The length of the CDR3 is 13 residues. Germline V gives CDR1 SQVTM, CDR2 ANQGSEA. Trimming cost V 5 bases and J 3 bases; bases outside gene matches: 6. The CDR3 loop is CSVFTGDYYGYTF. CDR3 sequence (DNA): TGCAGCGTTTTCACAGGGGATTACTATGGCTACACCTTC.

The V call is TRBV6-4, the J call TRBJ1-2, with D unresolved. This CDR3 region has 13 residues. CDR1 is MRHNA and CDR2 is SNTAGT in the germline V gene. Trimming stripped 0 bases from V and 8 bases from J, with 10 bases between. The CDR3 protein is CASSDSLGEGYTF. As DNA, the CDR3 is TGTGCCAGCAGTGACTCCCTGGGAGAGGGCTACACCTTC.

The gene calls are TRBV2 and TRBJ2-3; 8 positions match TRBD2. The CDR3 is 15 amino acids. CDR1 is SNHLY, CDR2 FYNNEI, per germline. J gave up 5 bases and V 4 bases, and 8 bases lay outside the gene matches. The CDR3 DNA reads TGTGCCAGCAGTGTTTCGGGGGGGCCGAAAGATACGCAGTATTTT. It codes for CASSVSGGPKDTQYF. The variable domain in full, completed from reference TRBV2 and TRBJ2-3, reads EPEVTQTPSHQVTQMGQEVILRCVPISNHLYFYWYRQILGQKVEFLVSFYNNEISEKSEIFDDQFSVERPDGSNFTLKIRSTKLEDSAMYFCASSVSGGPKDTQYFGPGTRLTVL.

The rearrangement uses TRBV29-1 and TRBJ2-7; 8 nucleotides line up with TRBD1. Germline V gene lookup returns CDR1 SQVTM and CDR2 ANQGSEA. CDR3 length equals 13 residues. The CDR3 coding sequence is TGCAGTGTGAGGACAGGGAGCTCCTACGAGCAGTACTTC. Translation: CSVRTGSSYEQYF.

This sequence joins TRBV11-2 and TRBJ1-1; 10 bases match TRBD1. The CDR3 runs 17 residues. The V gene's germline CDR1 is SGHAT and CDR2 FQNNGV. J gave up 4 bases and V 5 bases, and 13 bases lay outside the gene matches. The CDR3 bases are TGTGCCAGCAGCCATACCGGGACAGGGGCGTGGGTCACTGAAGCTTTCTTT. Translation: CASSHTGTGAWVTEAFF.

The genes are TRBV27 and TRBJ2-7; D is ambiguous. CDR3 length: 14 residues. CDR1 is MNHEY and CDR2 is SMNVEV in the germline V gene (reference sequence). Trimming left V 5 bases short and J 5 bases short, with 16 bases between. The CDR3: CASSPGPRVHEQYF. CDR3 coding DNA: TGTGCCAGCAGTCCCGGGCCGAGAGTACACGAGCAGTACTTC.

This clone showed up just a few times. The chain combines TRBV7-2 with TRBJ2-1; D may be TRBD1 (5 bases). V lost 6 bases and J 12 bases, leaving 18 bases between the germline ends. The CDR3 consists of 13 residues. From germline, CDR1 is SGHTA and CDR2 FQGNSA. The CDR3 here is CASSSAGREGQFF. CDR3 in DNA: TGTGCCAGCAGTTCTGCTGGCAGGGAAGGGCAGTTCTTC.

This chain links TRBV5-6 with TRBJ1-2; no clear D gene. This CDR3 contains 11 residues. CDR1 SGHDT and CDR2 YYEEEE come from the germline V gene. Deletions cut 4 bases from V and 6 bases from J, with 7 bases between. As DNA, the CDR3 is TGTGCCAGCAGCCGACGGCATGGCTACACCTTC. The encoded protein is CASSRRHGYTF.

The CDR3: CASSQVPGGRGDTQYF. The CDR3, as DNA: TGCGCCAGCAGCCAAGTCCCGGGGGGGCGGGGAGATACGCAGTATTTT. The chain links TRBV4-1 to TRBJ2-3, with 8 bases fitting TRBD2. The ends lost 1 base at V and 5 bases at J; junction bases unmatched: 8. The V gene's germline CDR1 is MGHRA and CDR2 YSYEKL. The CDR3 has 16 amino acids.